These T cell receptor beta chains were read from a single sample in a study of CD8 T cells in Susac syndrome. One entry per CDR3 protein, called by TCRdb with MiXCR from the immunoSEQ multiplex PCR reads. The sample yields roughly 80,000 distinct CDR3 sequences, approximately 94% seen once. The sample comprised CD8+ T cells from PBMCs. These receptors all stem from a human donor with Susac syndrome. The CDR3 runs from the conserved cysteine through the conserved F or W. Each record gives: clone size, V gene, J gene, D gene, CDR3 DNA, CDR3 protein. The D gene is left open where the match is weak. Clone sizes are given selectively: once, few, many, or a class where the clone is expanded.

size: NA
V: TRBV9
J: TRBJ2-7
D: TRBD1
DNA: TGTGCCAGCAGCGCCCAAGGACAGGACTACGAGCAGTACTTC
CDR3: CASSAQGQDYEQYF

size: once
V: TRBV25-1
J: TRBJ1-2
D: NA
DNA: TGTGCCAGCAGTGACTCCACCAACTATGGCTACACCTTC
CDR3: CASSDSTNYGYTF

size: NA
V: TRBV28
J: TRBJ2-1
D: TRBD2
DNA: TGTGCCAGCAGTTCCACTAGCGGGGGGGCCAAGAATGAGCAGTTCTTC
CDR3: CASSSTSGGAKNEQFF

size: NA
V: TRBV29-1
J: TRBJ2-7
D: NA
DNA: TGCAGCGTTGAAAGCCAGGGCTACGAGCAGTACTTC
CDR3: CSVESQGYEQYF

size: NA
V: TRBV4-1
J: TRBJ2-7
D: NA
DNA: TGCGCCAGCAGCCTCCGGGCAGTGCGGTTCGAGCAGTACTTC
CDR3: CASSLRAVRFEQYF

size: NA
V: TRBV10-3
J: TRBJ2-2
D: NA
DNA: TGTGCCATCAGAGAAGACAGGACTTTGGTCGGGGAGCTGTTTTTT
CDR3: CAIREDRTLVGELFF

size: NA
V: TRBV7-9
J: TRBJ1-2
D: TRBD1
DNA: TGTGCCAGCAGCTTAGCGCAGGGGGAGAGGAAAGATGGCTACACCTTC
CDR3: CASSLAQGERKDGYTF

size: NA
V: TRBV11-2
J: TRBJ2-7
D: TRBD1
DNA: TGTGCCAGCAGCTTAGCCCCCCGACAGGGCTACGAGCAGTACTTC
CDR3: CASSLAPRQGYEQYF

size: NA
V: TRBV27
J: TRBJ1-2
D: TRBD1
DNA: TGTGCCAGCAGTTTAGGGACAGGGTCCTATGGCTACACCTTC
CDR3: CASSLGTGSYGYTF

size: NA
V: TRBV2
J: TRBJ1-6
D: NA
DNA: TGTGCCAGCAGTGAATGGGAATCACCCCTCCACTTT
CDR3: CASSEWESPLHF

size: NA
V: TRBV4-3
J: TRBJ2-3
D: NA
DNA: TGCGCCAGCAGAGGATCATTCGGGGGGCGGCCAGATACGCAGTATTTT
CDR3: CASRGSFGGRPDTQYF

size: few
V: TRBV2
J: TRBJ2-7
D: NA
DNA: TGTGCCAGCACTGGCTCCCACTACGAGCAGTACTTC
CDR3: CASTGSHYEQYF

size: NA
V: TRBV20-1
J: TRBJ1-2
D: TRBD1
DNA: TGCAGTGCTAGACCTTGGGGACAGGGAGAGGATGGCTACACCTTC
CDR3: CSARPWGQGEDGYTF

size: NA
V: TRBV9
J: TRBJ2-1
D: NA
DNA: TGTGCCAGCAGCCCGTCCGGGACTCTCAATGAGCAGTTCTTC
CDR3: CASSPSGTLNEQFF

size: NA
V: TRBV7-9
J: TRBJ2-1
D: TRBD2
DNA: TGTGCCAGCAGCTCGACGGGGAGGGTGGATGAGCAGTTCTTC
CDR3: CASSSTGRVDEQFF

size: NA
V: TRBV7-9
J: TRBJ2-7
D: NA
DNA: TGTGCCAGCAGCCAGCCGGGGTCCTACGAGCAGTACTTC
CDR3: CASSQPGSYEQYF

size: NA
V: TRBV19
J: TRBJ2-7
D: NA
DNA: TGTGCCAGTAGTGCCGGGTTGAATGCAGAGCAGTACTTC
CDR3: CASSAGLNAEQYF

size: NA
V: TRBV12-3/TRBV12-4
J: TRBJ1-6
D: TRBD1
DNA: TGTGCCAGCAGTTCGGGACAGGGCTATAATTCACCCCTCCACTTT
CDR3: CASSSGQGYNSPLHF

size: NA
V: TRBV24-1
J: TRBJ2-7
D: TRBD1
DNA: TGTGCCACCAGTGACCCCCGACAGGGGAACTACGAGCAGTACTTC
CDR3: CATSDPRQGNYEQYF

size: NA
V: TRBV9
J: TRBJ2-5
D: NA
DNA: TGTGCCAGCAGCGTATCCGGGGGTAGCGGCCAAGAGACCCAGTACTTC
CDR3: CASSVSGGSGQETQYF

size: NA
V: TRBV7-9
J: TRBJ1-5
D: NA
DNA: TGTGCCAGCAGTACAGGGCCTGGCAATCAGCCCCAGCATTTT
CDR3: CASSTGPGNQPQHF

size: NA
V: TRBV7-3
J: TRBJ1-5
D: NA
DNA: TGTGCCAGCAGCTTATCAGGAGAATATAGCAATCAGCCCCAGCATTTT
CDR3: CASSLSGEYSNQPQHF

size: NA
V: TRBV29-1
J: TRBJ2-2
D: TRBD2
DNA: TGCAGCGTTGTGGGTGGCGGGAGCGCGAACACCGGGGAGCTGTTTTTT
CDR3: CSVVGGGSANTGELFF

size: NA
V: TRBV9
J: TRBJ2-3
D: TRBD2
DNA: TGTGCCAGCAGCTCTCCCCTGGGACTAGCGGGGGGGTCGGTAGATACGCAGTATTTT
CDR3: CASSSPLGLAGGSVDTQYF

size: once
V: TRBV20-1
J: TRBJ1-6
D: NA
DNA: TGCAGTGCTAGAGCCCGGACGGAGAATAATTCACCCCTCCACTTT
CDR3: CSARARTENNSPLHF

size: once
V: TRBV20-1
J: TRBJ2-1
D: NA
DNA: TGCAGTGCCACGCCTGGGGTGGGTAATACCAATGAGCAGTTCTTC
CDR3: CSATPGVGNTNEQFF

size: once
V: TRBV12-3/TRBV12-4
J: TRBJ1-2
D: TRBD1
DNA: TGTGCCAGCAGTTCACCGGGACAGGGGGCGATTGGCTACACCTTC
CDR3: CASSSPGQGAIGYTF

size: few
V: TRBV11-2
J: TRBJ2-5
D: NA
DNA: TGTGCCAGCAGCTTGGGACACGGAGAGACCCAGTACTTC
CDR3: CASSLGHGETQYF

size: NA
V: TRBV7-3
J: TRBJ2-4
D: NA
DNA: TGTGCCAGCAGCATGGGGGGCCGGGACATTCAGTACTTC
CDR3: CASSMGGRDIQYF

size: NA
V: TRBV29-1
J: TRBJ2-2
D: TRBD2
DNA: TGCAGCGGTTCTAGCGGGGACACCGGGGAGCTGTTTTTT
CDR3: CSGSSGDTGELFF

size: NA
V: TRBV28
J: TRBJ2-2
D: TRBD1
DNA: TGTGCCAGCAGTTCCCGGACAGGTATCGGGGAGCTGTTTTTT
CDR3: CASSSRTGIGELFF

size: NA
V: TRBV9
J: TRBJ2-1
D: NA
DNA: TGTGCCAGCAGCGTATCGGGGGCGGTTGGTGAGCAGTTCTTC
CDR3: CASSVSGAVGEQFF

size: NA
V: TRBV30
J: TRBJ2-7
D: TRBD2
DNA: TGTGCCTGGAGGGATCTAGCGGGCCCCTACGAGCAGTACTTC
CDR3: CAWRDLAGPYEQYF

size: NA
V: TRBV18
J: TRBJ2-4
D: TRBD2
DNA: TGTGCCAGCTCACCACAAAGCGGGGCGGCCAAAAACATTCAGTACTTC
CDR3: CASSPQSGAAKNIQYF

size: NA
V: TRBV27
J: TRBJ2-3
D: NA
DNA: TGTGCCAGCTCCATTCCGAGGGGGGATACGCAGTATTTT
CDR3: CASSIPRGDTQYF

size: NA
V: TRBV12-3/TRBV12-4
J: TRBJ2-7
D: NA
DNA: TGTGCCAGCAGTCCCGGGAAGGTCAACGAGCAGTACTTC
CDR3: CASSPGKVNEQYF

size: NA
V: TRBV11-3
J: TRBJ2-7
D: TRBD1
DNA: TGTGCCAGCAGCCTCCGACAGGGAATGGACGAGCAGTACTTC
CDR3: CASSLRQGMDEQYF

size: NA
V: TRBV13
J: TRBJ2-7
D: NA
DNA: TGTGCCAGCGGCCCTGTTGGAGGAGACTACGAGCAGTACTTC
CDR3: CASGPVGGDYEQYF

size: once
V: TRBV14
J: TRBJ1-2
D: NA
DNA: TGTGCCAGCAGCCAAGGTACGAGGGTGTCTGGCTACACCTTC
CDR3: CASSQGTRVSGYTF

size: NA
V: TRBV7-6
J: TRBJ1-6
D: NA
DNA: TGTGCCAGCAGCTTAGGAGGGATTTATAATTCACCCCTCCACTTT
CDR3: CASSLGGIYNSPLHF

size: NA
V: TRBV4-1
J: TRBJ2-1
D: NA
DNA: TGCGCCAGCAGCCAGCGCGGGGGCTTAGGGAATGAGCAGTTCTTC
CDR3: CASSQRGGLGNEQFF

size: once
V: TRBV20-1
J: TRBJ2-7
D: TRBD1
DNA: TGCAGTGCCGCCGGGACAGGGAATCTTGTCGAGCAGTACTTC
CDR3: CSAAGTGNLVEQYF